The 31 T cell receptor beta chains reported below all come from one sample, sequenced in a study of blood T cell repertoires in COVID-19. TCRdb's copy holds only in-frame clones and misses some; the assay was immunoSEQ multiplex PCR. Of tens of thousands of clones detected, approximately 87% appear once; the ten largest clones hold approximately 10%. Source material: peripheral blood. The receptor set was obtained from a human donor in a cohort sampled during active COVID-19.

V and J are TRBV30 and TRBJ1-5, with 8 bases aligning to TRBD1. J was trimmed by 5 bases and V by 5 bases; bases with no gene match: 5. The CDR3 runs 13 residues. Germline CDR1 and CDR2: GTSNPN and SVGIG (reference sequence). The CDR3 loop reads CAWGDRGDQPQHF. CDR3 DNA sequence: TGTGCCTGGGGCGACAGGGGAGATCAGCCCCAGCATTTT.

The V gene is TRBV9, the J gene TRBJ2-3; 7 nucleotides agree with TRBD2. The CDR3 has 16 residues. Germline CDR1 is SGDLS and CDR2 is YYNGEE. V was clipped by 0 bases and J by 0 bases; unmatched bases: 4. CDR3 in amino acids: CASSVASGLSTDTQYF. CDR3 in DNA: TGTGCCAGCAGCGTAGCTAGCGGACTTAGCACAGATACGCAGTATTTT. Looking up the rest from reference TRBV9 and TRBJ2-3 gives the full variable domain: DSGVTQTPKHLITATGQRVTLRCSPRSGDLSVYWYQQSLDQGLQFLIQYYNGEERAKGNILERFSAQQFPDLHSELNLSSLELGDSALYFCASSVASGLSTDTQYFGPGTRLTVL.

The gene calls are TRBV18 and TRBJ1-5; TRBD1 agrees at 12 bases. CDR3 length: 17 amino acids. Germline-derived CDR1 and CDR2 are KGHSH and LQKENI. V shed 3 bases and J 4 bases; nucleotides not matched to a gene: 7. The CDR3 sequence is CASSPGTGGLGNQPQHF. The CDR3 DNA is TGTGCCAGCTCACCGGGGACAGGGGGCCTGGGGAATCAGCCCCAGCATTTT.

V gene TRBV27 combines with J gene TRBJ2-1; 7 nucleotides agree with TRBD1. Per germline, CDR1 MNHEY and CDR2 SMNVEV (reference sequence). This CDR3 contains 14 residues. V dropped 6 bases and J dropped 2; count of bases not matched to a gene: 4. CDR3 sequence: CASSHRGAYNEQFF. Written as DNA, the CDR3 is TGTGCCAGCAGCCACAGGGGCGCCTACAATGAGCAGTTCTTC.

The rearrangement joins TRBV7-2 to TRBJ2-7, with 8 bases aligning to TRBD1. The junction had 11 bases not matched to a gene; V was cut back by 5 bases and J by 5 bases. Looked up from germline, CDR1 is SGHTA and CDR2 is FQGNSA. This CDR3 has 15 amino acids. CDR3 residues: CASSLQGQDFDEQYF. The CDR3 DNA reads TGTGCCAGCAGCCTCCAGGGACAGGACTTTGACGAGCAGTACTTC.

This clone was detected only once. The V and J genes are TRBV9 and TRBJ1-2; TRBD1 is a possible D gene (5 bases). V dropped 0 bases and J dropped 9 bases, with 18 bases sitting between them. CDR3 length: 15 residues. The V gene's germline CDR1 is SGDLS and CDR2 YYNGEE. This CDR3 is CASSVGQGGFNSYTF. The CDR3, as DNA: TGTGCCAGCAGCGTAGGGCAGGGTGGATTTAATAGCTACACCTTC.

The chain carries TRBV18 and TRBJ2-7, with 7 bases matching TRBD1. Germline assignment: CDR1 KGHSH and CDR2 LQKENI. The junction had 9 bases not matched to a gene; V was cut back by 7 bases and J by 6 bases. This CDR3 region has 13 residues. The CDR3 sequence is CASCGDSYREQYF. The DNA of the CDR3 is TGTGCCAGCTGTGGGGACAGTTACCGCGAGCAGTACTTC.

J is TRBJ1-1 and V is TRBV14; a weak D match, TRBD1 (5 bases). Deletions cut 0 bases from V and 3 bases from J, with 20 bases between. Germline V gene sequence: CDR1 SGHDN, CDR2 FVKESK. The CDR3 runs to 18 residues. In DNA form, the CDR3 reads TGTGCCAGCAGCCAAGATCTTTACCAGGGTCGCGGCCACACTGAAGCTTTCTTT. This sequence encodes CASSQDLYQGRGHTEAFF.

The V call is TRBV15, the J call TRBJ2-2; TRBD2 matches at 7 bases. The V segment lost 1 base and the J segment 6 bases; nucleotides outside the gene matches: 5. CDR3 length: 15 amino acids. Germline V CDR1 and CDR2: LNHNV, YYDKDF (reference sequence). The CDR3 nucleotides read TGTGCCACCAGCAGAGTTGCGGGAGCGTCCGGGGAGCTGTTTTTT. It codes for CATSRVAGASGELFF.

This chain joins TRBV6-5 and TRBJ2-5; 7 bases line up with TRBD1. Germline V CDR1 and CDR2: MNHEY, SVGAGI. The CDR3 runs 12 residues. CDR3 sequence: CVVTGFQETQYF. Here the CDR3 DNA reads TGTGTCGTGACAGGGTTCCAAGAGACCCAGTACTTC.

As DNA, the CDR3 is TGTGCCAGCAGCTCGTCAGGGACTGGAAACACCATATATTTT. Its protein is CASSSSGTGNTIYF. The chain couples TRBV11-2 to TRBJ1-3, with a possible D match to TRBD1 (5 bases). CDR3 length: 14 amino acids. V gave up 4 bases and J gave up 2 bases, with 9 bases separating them. In germline, CDR1 is SGHAT, CDR2 FQNNGV.

The chain joins TRBV2 to TRBJ2-5; 9 bases match TRBD2. With V trimmed by 8 bases and J by 1 base, 11 bases remained unmatched. From germline, CDR1 is SNHLY and CDR2 FYNNEI. The CDR3 runs to 16 residues. Here the CDR3 DNA reads TGTGCCAGCGCCCCGGCTAGCGGGGCCTCCCAAGAGACCCAGTACTTC. The encoded protein is CASAPASGASQETQYF.

This clone was observed a handful of times. The chain links TRBV28 to TRBJ1-5; TRBD1 matches 9 bases. The V gene end was trimmed by 4 bases and the J gene end by 0 bases; junction bases not matched to a gene: 10. The V gene's germline CDR1 is MDHEN and CDR2 SYDVKM. This CDR3 region has 18 residues. CDR3 coding DNA: TGTGCCAGCAGTTGGGCCGGGACAGGGACGGATAGCAATCAGCCCCAGCATTTT. The encoded protein is CASSWAGTGTDSNQPQHF. Drawing the rest from reference TRBV28 and TRBJ1-5, the complete variable domain is DVKVTQSSRYLVKRTGEKVFLECVQDMDHENMFWYRQDPGLGLRLIYFSYDVKMKEKGDIPEGYSVSREKKERFSLILESASTNQTSMYLCASSWAGTGTDSNQPQHFGDGTRLSIL.

This chain connects TRBV3-1 (or the pseudogene TRBV3-2) to TRBJ1-2, with D maybe TRBD1 (6 bases). This CDR3 contains 15 residues. V lost 0 bases to trimming and J lost 4 bases, with 12 bases between them. The germline gives CDR1 LGHDT, CDR2 YNNKEL (reference sequence). The CDR3 DNA reads as TGTGCCAGCAGCCAAGAGGGGGGGCAGGGCTATGGCTACACCTTC. It encodes CASSQEGGQGYGYTF.

This chain joins TRBV5-1 and TRBJ2-5; D is perhaps TRBD1 (7 bases). Per the germline V gene, CDR1 is SGHRS and CDR2 is YFSETQ. This CDR3 is 14 amino acids long. The ends were cut back, 4 bases at V and 2 bases at J, with 12 bases in the middle. The CDR3 region has the DNA TGCGCCAGCAGCCCCGGGGGACAGCAAGAGACCCAGTACTTC. Amino acid sequence: CASSPGGQQETQYF.

This chain uses TRBV6-5 with TRBJ1-1; D call uncertain. The CDR3 consists of 13 residues. Germline V gene lookup returns CDR1 MNHEY and CDR2 SVGAGI. V gave up 8 bases and J gave up 3 bases, with 13 bases separating them. CDR3 nucleotide sequence: TGTGCCAGCTCCCCAAGCGAGGACACTGAAGCTTTCTTT. This gives the protein CASSPSEDTEAFF.

The chain is built from TRBV29-1 and TRBJ1-1; 11 nucleotides agree with TRBD1. Germline CDR1 is SQVTM and CDR2 is ANQGSEA. The CDR3 sequence is 14 residues long. V trimming: 1 base; J trimming: 10 bases; junction bases outside the gene matches: 8. The CDR3 here is CSVEGRTGGVGAFF. The CDR3, as DNA: TGCAGCGTTGAAGGTCGGACAGGGGGCGTTGGAGCTTTCTTT.

This clone is a singleton in its sample. CDR3 in DNA: TGTGCCAGCAGAGAGACAGGGTTCGCGAACACCGGGGAGCTGTTTTTT. This codes for CASRETGFANTGELFF. This chain uses TRBV28 with TRBJ2-2, with TRBD1 matching over 7 bases. The V gene's germline CDR1 is MDHEN and CDR2 SYDVKM. There are 16 residues in the CDR3. V lost 6 bases, J lost 0 bases, and 7 bases stayed unmatched.

The genes are TRBV6-2 or TRBV6-3 and TRBJ2-3; 8 bases agree with TRBD2. CDR1 is MNHEY, CDR2 SVGEGT, per germline. V lost 2 bases, J lost 2 bases, and 6 bases stayed unmatched. This CDR3 comprises 16 residues. CDR3 amino acids: CASSYGGGTNTDTQYF. The CDR3 DNA is TGTGCCAGCAGTTACGGCGGGGGGACCAACACAGATACGCAGTATTTT.

A single count supports this clone. The chain joins TRBV7-9 to TRBJ1-2; D may be TRBD1 (5 bases). The germline gives CDR1 SEHNR, CDR2 FQNEAQ (reference sequence). V shed 5 bases and J shed 6 bases, with 13 bases lying between them. The CDR3 is 13 residues long. CDR3 sequence (DNA): TGTGCCAGCAGCCTGGACACAGGAAATGGCTACACCTTC. It specifies CASSLDTGNGYTF.

CDR3 coding DNA: TGTGCCAGCAGCCAAGACCCTGGACTAGCGAGAGAGCAGTACTTC. Translating it yields CASSQDPGLAREQYF. The chain recombines TRBV3-1 (or the pseudogene TRBV3-2) with TRBJ2-7, with TRBD2 identical over 9 bases. Germline CDR1 LGHDT, CDR2 YNNKEL (reference sequence). V lost 0 bases, J lost 7 bases, and 7 bases stayed unmatched. The CDR3 is 15 residues long.

The chain combines TRBV3-1 (or the pseudogene TRBV3-2) with TRBJ2-3, with TRBD2 matching over 10 bases. Trimming took 4 bases from V and 1 from J; bases not matched to a gene: 2. CDR3 length: 15 residues. Germline CDR1 LGHDT, CDR2 YNNKEL (reference sequence). In DNA form, the CDR3 reads TGTGCCAGCAGCCTAACTAGCGGGGGCACAGATACGCAGTATTTT. Its protein is CASSLTSGGTDTQYF.

The chain links TRBV5-1 to TRBJ2-6; possibly TRBD2 for D (5 bases). With 4 bases removed from V and 0 bases from J, the gap between germline ends came to 11 bases. The length of the CDR3 is 16 residues. Germline V gene lookup returns CDR1 SGHRS and CDR2 YFSETQ. Here the CDR3 reads CASSLMGDSGANVLTF. CDR3 DNA sequence: TGCGCCAGCAGCCTGATGGGAGACTCTGGGGCCAACGTCCTGACTTTC.

J is TRBJ1-3 and V is TRBV5-1; 9 positions agree with TRBD1. The CDR3 covers 15 residues. With 4 bases clipped from V and 4 bases from J, the junction kept 6 bases outside the gene matches. The germline gives CDR1 SGHRS, CDR2 YFSETQ. In nucleotides, the CDR3 is TGCGCCAGCAGCGCGGGACAGGGCCCCGGAAACACCATATATTTT. Amino acid sequence: CASSAGQGPGNTIYF.

The chain is built from TRBV5-1 and TRBJ2-5, with 10 bases aligning to TRBD1. This CDR3 is built from 16 residues. Germline V lookup: CDR1 SGHRS, CDR2 YFSETQ. J was trimmed by 5 bases and V by 4 bases; bases with no gene match: 11. CDR3 sequence reads: CASSVSPGTGAETQYF. The DNA of the CDR3 is TGCGCCAGCAGCGTATCCCCCGGGACAGGGGCTGAGACCCAGTACTTC.

At least ten counts were recorded for this clone. The V gene is TRBV27, the J gene TRBJ2-1; D is unresolved. The CDR3 is 15 amino acids. Per the germline V gene, CDR1 is MNHEY and CDR2 is SMNVEV (reference sequence). V was cut by 5 bases and J by 2 bases, with 13 bases left in between. The CDR3 loop reads CASSARPTAYNEQFF. For the CDR3, the DNA is TGTGCCAGCAGTGCGCGGCCGACGGCCTACAATGAGCAGTTCTTC.

The chain recombines TRBV5-5 with TRBJ1-5, with a possible D match to TRBD1 (6 bases). Trimming cost V 0 bases and J 1 base, with 8 bases left between them. The CDR3 consists of 15 residues. Germline CDR1 is SGHKS and CDR2 is YYEKEE (reference sequence). CDR3 protein: CASSLGGPSNQPQHF. The CDR3 DNA reads TGTGCCAGCAGCTTGGGGGGGCCAAGCAATCAGCCCCAGCATTTT.

This CDR3 is CASSYSRGYEQYF. In DNA, the CDR3 is TGTGCCAGCAGTTACTCGCGAGGGTACGAGCAGTACTTC. The V gene is TRBV6-5, the J gene TRBJ2-7; tentative D call: TRBD2 (5 bases). Trimming removed 0 bases at V and 4 bases at J, with 7 bases between. The CDR3 loop spans 13 amino acids. Germline-derived CDR1 and CDR2 are MNHEY and SVGAGI.

The chain recombines TRBV7-2 with TRBJ2-2; 12 positions match TRBD2. J lost 3 bases, V lost 5 bases, and 7 bases had no gene match. The germline gives CDR1 SGHTA, CDR2 FQGNSA. CDR3 size: 17 residues. DNA of the CDR3: TGTGCCAGCAGCCCCATCCCTAGCGGGGGGGACACCGGGGAGCTGTTTTTT. Translated: CASSPIPSGGDTGELFF.

The rearrangement uses TRBV25-1 and TRBJ2-5, with D possibly being TRBD1 (6 bases). Germline assignment: CDR1 MGHDK and CDR2 SYGVNS. This CDR3 comprises 14 residues. The V end lost 0 bases, the J end lost 5 bases, and 10 bases lay between the germline ends. DNA of the CDR3: TGTGCCAGCAGTGAATATAGGACAGCCGAGACCCAGTACTTC. As protein: CASSEYRTAETQYF.

The rearrangement uses TRBV11-2 and TRBJ2-3, with 9 bases matching TRBD2. The CDR3 is made up of 14 amino acids. The V gene's germline CDR1 is SGHAT and CDR2 FQNNGV. The J segment lost 5 bases and the V segment lost 5 bases, leaving 5 bases of the junction unmatched. Here the CDR3 DNA reads TGTGCCAGCAGCCCCCGGACTAGCGAAGATACGCAGTATTTT. Translating it yields CASSPRTSEDTQYF.